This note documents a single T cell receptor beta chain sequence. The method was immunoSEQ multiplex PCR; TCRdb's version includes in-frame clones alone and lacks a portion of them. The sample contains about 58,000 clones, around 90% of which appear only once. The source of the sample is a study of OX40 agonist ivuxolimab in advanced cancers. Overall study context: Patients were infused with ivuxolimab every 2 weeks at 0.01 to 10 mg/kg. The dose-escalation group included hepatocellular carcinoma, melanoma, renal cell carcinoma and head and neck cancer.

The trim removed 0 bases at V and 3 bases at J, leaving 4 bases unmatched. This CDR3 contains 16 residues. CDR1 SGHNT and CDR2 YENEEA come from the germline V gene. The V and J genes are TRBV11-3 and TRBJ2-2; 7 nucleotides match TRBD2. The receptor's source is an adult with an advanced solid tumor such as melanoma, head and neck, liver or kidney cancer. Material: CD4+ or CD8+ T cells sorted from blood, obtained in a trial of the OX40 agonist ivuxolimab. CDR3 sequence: CASSLDAGVDTGELFF. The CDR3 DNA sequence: TGTGCCAGCAGCTTAGACGCGGGGGTGGACACCGGGGAGCTGTTTTTT.